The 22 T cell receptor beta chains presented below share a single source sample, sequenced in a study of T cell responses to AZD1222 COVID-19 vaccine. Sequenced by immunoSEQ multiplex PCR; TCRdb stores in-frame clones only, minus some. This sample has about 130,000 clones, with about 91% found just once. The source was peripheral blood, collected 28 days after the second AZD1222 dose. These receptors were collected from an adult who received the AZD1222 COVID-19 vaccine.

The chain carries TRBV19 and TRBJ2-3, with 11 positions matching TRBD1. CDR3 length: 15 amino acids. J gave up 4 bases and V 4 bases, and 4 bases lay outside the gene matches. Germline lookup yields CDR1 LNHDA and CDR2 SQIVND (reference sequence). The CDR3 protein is CASSTGTGGPDTQYF. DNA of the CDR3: TGTGCCAGTAGTACAGGGACAGGGGGACCAGATACGCAGTATTTT.

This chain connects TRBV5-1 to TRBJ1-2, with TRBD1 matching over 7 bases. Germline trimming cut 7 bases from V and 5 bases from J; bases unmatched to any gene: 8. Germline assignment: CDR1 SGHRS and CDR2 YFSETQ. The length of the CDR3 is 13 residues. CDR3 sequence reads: CASGQAGGYGYTF. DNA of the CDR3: TGCGCCAGCGGACAGGCCGGTGGTTATGGCTACACCTTC.

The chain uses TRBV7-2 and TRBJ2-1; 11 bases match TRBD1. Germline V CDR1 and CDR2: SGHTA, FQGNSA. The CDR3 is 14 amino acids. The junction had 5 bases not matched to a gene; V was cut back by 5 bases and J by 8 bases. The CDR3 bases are TGTGCCAGCAGCATACGGACAGGGGGCCATGAGCAGTTCTTC. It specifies CASSIRTGGHEQFF.

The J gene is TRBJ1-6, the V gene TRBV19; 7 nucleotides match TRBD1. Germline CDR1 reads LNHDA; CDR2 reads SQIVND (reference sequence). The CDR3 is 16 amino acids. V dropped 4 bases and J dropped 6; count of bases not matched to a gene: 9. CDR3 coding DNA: TGTGCCAGTAGTACGGCTAGGGGGACAGCTAATTCACCCCTCCACTTT. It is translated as CASSTARGTANSPLHF.

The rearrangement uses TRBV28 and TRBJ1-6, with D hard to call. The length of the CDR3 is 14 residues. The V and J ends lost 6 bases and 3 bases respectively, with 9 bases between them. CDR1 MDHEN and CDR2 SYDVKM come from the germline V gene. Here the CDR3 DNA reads TGTGCCAGCAGCAGCAGCAACTATAATTCACCCCTCCACTTT. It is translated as CASSSSNYNSPLHF.

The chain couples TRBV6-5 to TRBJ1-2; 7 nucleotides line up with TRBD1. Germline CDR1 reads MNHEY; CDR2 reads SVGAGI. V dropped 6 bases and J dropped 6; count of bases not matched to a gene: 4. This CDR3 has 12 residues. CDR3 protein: CASSLTGDGYTF. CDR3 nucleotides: TGTGCCAGCAGCCTCACAGGGGATGGCTACACCTTC.

CDR3 region: CASTPTASNSPLHF. The CDR3 DNA follows: TGTGCCAGCACTCCGACAGCTTCAAATTCACCCCTCCACTTT. This chain joins TRBV2 and TRBJ1-6, with a tentative D call TRBD1 (5 bases). Trimming stripped 7 bases from V and 7 bases from J, with 14 bases between. The CDR3 runs 14 residues. Per germline, CDR1 SNHLY and CDR2 FYNNEI.

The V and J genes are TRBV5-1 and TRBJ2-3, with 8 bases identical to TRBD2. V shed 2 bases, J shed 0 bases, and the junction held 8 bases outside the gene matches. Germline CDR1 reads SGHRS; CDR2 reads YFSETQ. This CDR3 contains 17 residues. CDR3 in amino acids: CASSLSRRGDSTDTQYF. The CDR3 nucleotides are TGCGCCAGCAGCTTAAGCCGGCGGGGGGACAGCACAGATACGCAGTATTTT.

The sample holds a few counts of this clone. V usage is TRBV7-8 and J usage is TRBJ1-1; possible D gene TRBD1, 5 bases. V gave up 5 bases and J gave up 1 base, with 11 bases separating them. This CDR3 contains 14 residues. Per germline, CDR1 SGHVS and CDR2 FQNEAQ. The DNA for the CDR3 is TGTGCCAGCAGCCCAGGACACCGGAACACTGAAGCTTTCTTT. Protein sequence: CASSPGHRNTEAFF.

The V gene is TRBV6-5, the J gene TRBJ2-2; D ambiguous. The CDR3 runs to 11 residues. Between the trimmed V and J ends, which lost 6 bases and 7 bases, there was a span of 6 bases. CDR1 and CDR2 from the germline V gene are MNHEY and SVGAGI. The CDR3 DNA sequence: TGTGCCAGCAGCATAAGCGGGGAGCTGTTTTTT. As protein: CASSISGELFF.

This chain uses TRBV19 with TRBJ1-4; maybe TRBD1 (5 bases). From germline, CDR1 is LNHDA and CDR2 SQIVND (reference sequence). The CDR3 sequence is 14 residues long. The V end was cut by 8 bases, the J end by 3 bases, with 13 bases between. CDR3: CASARGGANEKLFF. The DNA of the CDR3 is TGTGCCAGTGCCCGGGGGGGGGCTAATGAAAAACTGTTTTTT.

The CDR3 bases are TGTGCCTGGAGTTCGGGTCTAGCGACTGGAGAGACCCAGTACTTC. This encodes CAWSSGLATGETQYF. This chain joins TRBV30 and TRBJ2-5; D might be TRBD2 (6 bases). CDR1 and CDR2 from the germline V gene are GTSNPN and SVGIG (reference sequence). V dropped 2 bases and J dropped 4 bases, with 17 bases sitting between them. The CDR3 runs to 15 residues.

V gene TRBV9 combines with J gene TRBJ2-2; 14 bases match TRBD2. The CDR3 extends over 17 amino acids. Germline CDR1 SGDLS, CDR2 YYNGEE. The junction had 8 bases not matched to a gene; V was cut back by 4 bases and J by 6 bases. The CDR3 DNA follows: TGTGCCAGCAGCCCGGGACTAGCGGGAGCGAGGGCCGGGGAGCTGTTTTTT. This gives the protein CASSPGLAGARAGELFF.

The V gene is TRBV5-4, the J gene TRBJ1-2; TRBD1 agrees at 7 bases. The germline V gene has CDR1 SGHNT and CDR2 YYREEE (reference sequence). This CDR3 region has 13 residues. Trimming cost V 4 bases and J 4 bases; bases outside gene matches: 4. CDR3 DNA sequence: TGTGCCAGCAGCAATGACAGGGCCTATGGCTACACCTTC. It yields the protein CASSNDRAYGYTF.

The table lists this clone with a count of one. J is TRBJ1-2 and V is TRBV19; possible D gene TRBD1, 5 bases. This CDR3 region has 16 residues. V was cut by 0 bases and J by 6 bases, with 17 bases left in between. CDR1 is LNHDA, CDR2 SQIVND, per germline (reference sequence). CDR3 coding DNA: TGTGCCAGTAGTATAGAGTTGGCCAGGGAGGTTGATGGCTACACCTTC. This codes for CASSIELAREVDGYTF.

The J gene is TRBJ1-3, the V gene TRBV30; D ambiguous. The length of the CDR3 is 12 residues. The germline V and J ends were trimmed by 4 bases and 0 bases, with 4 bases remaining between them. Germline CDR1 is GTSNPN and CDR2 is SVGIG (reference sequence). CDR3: CAWTSSGNTIYF. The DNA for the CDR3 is TGTGCCTGGACAAGCTCTGGAAACACCATATATTTT.

This CDR3 reads CAGWGHLTYEQYF. In nucleotides, the CDR3 is TGTGCCGGGTGGGGACATCTAACCTACGAGCAGTACTTC. V is TRBV30 and J is TRBJ2-7; a possible D gene is TRBD1 (6 bases). The CDR3 has 13 amino acids. V lost 8 bases and J 2 bases, leaving 16 bases between the germline ends. Germline CDR1 reads GTSNPN; CDR2 reads SVGIG (reference sequence).

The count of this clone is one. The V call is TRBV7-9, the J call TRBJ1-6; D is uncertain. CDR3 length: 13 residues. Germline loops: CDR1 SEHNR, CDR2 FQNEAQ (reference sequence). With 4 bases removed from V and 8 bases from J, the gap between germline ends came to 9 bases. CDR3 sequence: CASSSHGDSPLHF. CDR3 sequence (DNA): TGTGCCAGCAGCTCCCACGGGGATTCACCCCTCCACTTT.

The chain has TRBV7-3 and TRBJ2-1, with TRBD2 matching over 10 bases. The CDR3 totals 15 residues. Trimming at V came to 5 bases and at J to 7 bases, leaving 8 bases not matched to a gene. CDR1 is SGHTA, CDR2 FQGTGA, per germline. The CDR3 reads CASSPTSGKTNEQFF. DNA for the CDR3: TGTGCCAGCAGCCCTACTAGCGGGAAAACAAATGAGCAGTTCTTC.

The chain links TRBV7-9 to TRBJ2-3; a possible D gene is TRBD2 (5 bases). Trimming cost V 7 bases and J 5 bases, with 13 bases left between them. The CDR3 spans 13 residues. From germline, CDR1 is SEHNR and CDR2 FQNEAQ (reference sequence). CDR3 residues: CASKDSSGDTQYF. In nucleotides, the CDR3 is TGTGCCAGCAAGGACTCGTCTGGAGATACGCAGTATTTT.

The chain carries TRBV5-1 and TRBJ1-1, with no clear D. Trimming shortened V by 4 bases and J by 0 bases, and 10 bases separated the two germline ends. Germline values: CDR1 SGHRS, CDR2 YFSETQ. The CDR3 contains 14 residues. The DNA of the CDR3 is TGCGCCAGCAGCCCCCTCCCTGTGAACACTGAAGCTTTCTTT. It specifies CASSPLPVNTEAFF.

CDR3 sequence (DNA): TGTGCCAGCTCACCAATCCCGGGAGGTCTTGAGCAGTTCTTC. As protein: CASSPIPGGLEQFF. The rearrangement joins TRBV18 to TRBJ2-1; 7 bases map to TRBD2. Germline values: CDR1 KGHSH, CDR2 LQKENI. J lost 9 bases, V lost 2 bases, and 7 bases had no gene match. There are 14 residues in the CDR3.